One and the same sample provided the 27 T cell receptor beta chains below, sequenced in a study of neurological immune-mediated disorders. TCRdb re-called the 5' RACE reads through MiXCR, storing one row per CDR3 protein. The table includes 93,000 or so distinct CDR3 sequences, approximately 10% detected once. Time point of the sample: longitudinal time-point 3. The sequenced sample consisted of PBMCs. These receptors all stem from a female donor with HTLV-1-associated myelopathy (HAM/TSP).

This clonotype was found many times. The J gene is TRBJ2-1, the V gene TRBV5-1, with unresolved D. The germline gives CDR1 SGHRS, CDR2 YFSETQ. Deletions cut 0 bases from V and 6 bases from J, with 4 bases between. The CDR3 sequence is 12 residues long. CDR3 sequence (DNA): TGCGCCAGCAGCTTGGCTATCAATGAGCAGTTCTTC. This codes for CASSLAINEQFF. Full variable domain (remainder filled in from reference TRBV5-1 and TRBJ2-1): KAGVTQTPRYLIKTRGQQVTLSCSPISGHRSVSWYQQTPGQGLQFLFEYFSETQRNKGNFPGRFSGRQFSNSRSEMNVSTLELGDSALYLCASSLAINEQFFGPGTRLTVL.

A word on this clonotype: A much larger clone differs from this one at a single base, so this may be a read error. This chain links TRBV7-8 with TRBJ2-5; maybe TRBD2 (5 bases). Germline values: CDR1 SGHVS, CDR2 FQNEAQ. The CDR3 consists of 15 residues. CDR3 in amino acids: CARSSERVGIETQYF. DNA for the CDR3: TGTGCCAGAAGCTCGGAGAGGGTCGGCATTGAGACCCAGTACTTC.

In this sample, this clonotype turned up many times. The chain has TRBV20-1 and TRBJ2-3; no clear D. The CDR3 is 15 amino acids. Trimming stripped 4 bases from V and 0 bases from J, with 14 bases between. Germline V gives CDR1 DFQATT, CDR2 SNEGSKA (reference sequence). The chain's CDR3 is CSAISPATSTDTQYF. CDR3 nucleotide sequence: TGCAGTGCTATATCTCCAGCGACGAGCACAGATACGCAGTATTTT.

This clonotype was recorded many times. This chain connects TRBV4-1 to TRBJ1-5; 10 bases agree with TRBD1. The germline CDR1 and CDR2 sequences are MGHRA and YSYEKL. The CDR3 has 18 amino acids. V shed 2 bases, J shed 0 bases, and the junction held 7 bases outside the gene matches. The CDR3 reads CASSQPGQGCSSNQPQHF. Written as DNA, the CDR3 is TGCGCCAGCAGCCAACCGGGACAGGGGTGTTCTAGCAATCAGCCCCAGCATTTT.

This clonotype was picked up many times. CDR3 nucleotide sequence: TGTGCCAGCAGTTGGGTAGTGGGGAGCACAGATACGCAGTATTTT. This codes for CASSWVVGSTDTQYF. The V gene is TRBV28, the J gene TRBJ2-3; no firm D call. The CDR3 loop spans 15 amino acids. The V gene's germline CDR1 is MDHEN and CDR2 SYDVKM. V was pared by 4 bases and J by 0 bases, with 11 bases between.

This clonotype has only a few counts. CDR3 in DNA: TGTGCCAGCGCGACACTTAGCGTAGCTTACAATGAGCAGTTCTTC. Its protein product is CASATLSVAYNEQFF. The rearrangement uses TRBV6-1 and TRBJ2-1, with TRBD2 as a possible D gene (5 bases). V lost 8 bases to trimming and J lost 4 bases, with 18 bases between them. The CDR3 covers 15 residues. The germline V gene has CDR1 MNHNS and CDR2 SASEGT.

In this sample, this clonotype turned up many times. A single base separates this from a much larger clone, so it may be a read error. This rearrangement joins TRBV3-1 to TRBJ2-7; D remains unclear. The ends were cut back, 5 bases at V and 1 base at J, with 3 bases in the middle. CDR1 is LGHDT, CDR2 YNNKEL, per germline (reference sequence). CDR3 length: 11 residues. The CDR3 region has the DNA TGTGCCAGCAGCGGATCCTACGAGCAGTACTTC. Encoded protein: CASSGSYEQYF.

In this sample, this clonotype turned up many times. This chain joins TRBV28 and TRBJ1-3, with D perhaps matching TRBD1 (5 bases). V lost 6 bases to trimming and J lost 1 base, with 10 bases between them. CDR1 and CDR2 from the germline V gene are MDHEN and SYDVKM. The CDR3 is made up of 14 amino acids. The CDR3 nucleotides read TGTGCCAGCAGCCCGACAGCGTCTGGAAACACCATATATTTT. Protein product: CASSPTASGNTIYF.

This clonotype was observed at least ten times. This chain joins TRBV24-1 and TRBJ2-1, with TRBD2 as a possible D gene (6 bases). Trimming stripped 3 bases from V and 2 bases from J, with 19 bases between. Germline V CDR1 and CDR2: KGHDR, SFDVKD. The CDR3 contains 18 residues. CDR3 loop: CATSDPRLKEGTYNEQFF. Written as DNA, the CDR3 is TGTGCCACCAGTGATCCTAGGCTAAAGGAGGGGACCTACAATGAGCAGTTCTTC.

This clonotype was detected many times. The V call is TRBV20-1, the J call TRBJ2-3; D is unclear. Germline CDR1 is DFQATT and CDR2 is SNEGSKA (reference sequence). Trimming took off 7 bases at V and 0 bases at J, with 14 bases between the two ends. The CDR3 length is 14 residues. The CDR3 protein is CSVVVSRSTDTQYF. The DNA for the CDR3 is TGCAGTGTGGTAGTGTCCAGAAGCACAGATACGCAGTATTTT.

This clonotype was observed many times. The CDR3 sequence is CASSPETGGAGTQYF. The CDR3, as DNA: TGTGCCAGCTCACCAGAGACAGGGGGCGCTGGGACCCAGTACTTC. J is TRBJ2-5 and V is TRBV18, with 10 bases matching TRBD1. The CDR3 is 15 amino acids. The germline V gene has CDR1 KGHSH and CDR2 LQKENI. V dropped 2 bases and J dropped 7; count of bases not matched to a gene: 7.

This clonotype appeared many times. The CDR3 protein is CASRGQSTDTQYF. CDR3 in DNA: TGCGCCAGCAGGGGACAGAGCACAGATACGCAGTATTTT. The rearrangement links TRBV10-1 to TRBJ2-3, with 7 bases lining up with TRBD1. Per germline, CDR1 WNHNN and CDR2 SYGVQD (reference sequence). J gave up 0 bases and V 6 bases, and 0 bases lay outside the gene matches. This CDR3 comprises 13 residues.

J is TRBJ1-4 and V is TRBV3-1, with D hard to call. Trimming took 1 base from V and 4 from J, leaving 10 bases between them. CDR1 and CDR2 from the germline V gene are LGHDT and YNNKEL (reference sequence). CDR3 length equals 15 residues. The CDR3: CASSQAESLNEKLFF. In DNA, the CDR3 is TGTGCCAGCAGCCAAGCGGAAAGCCTTAATGAAAAACTGTTTTTT.

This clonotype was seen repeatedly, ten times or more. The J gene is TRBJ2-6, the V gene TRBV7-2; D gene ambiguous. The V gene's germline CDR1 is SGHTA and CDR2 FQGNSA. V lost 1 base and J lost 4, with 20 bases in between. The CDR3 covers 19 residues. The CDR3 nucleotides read TGTGCCAGCAGCTTAGACGTGCGCGGTGGCGGCTCAGGGGCCAACGTCCTGACTTTC. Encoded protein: CASSLDVRGGGSGANVLTF.

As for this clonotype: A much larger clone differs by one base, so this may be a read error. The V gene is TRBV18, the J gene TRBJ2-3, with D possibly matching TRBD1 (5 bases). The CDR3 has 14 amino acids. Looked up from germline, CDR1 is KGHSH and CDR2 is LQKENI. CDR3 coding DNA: TGTTCCAGCTCACGGACAAGCCCGACAGATACGCAGTATTTT. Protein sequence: CSSSRTSPTDTQYF.

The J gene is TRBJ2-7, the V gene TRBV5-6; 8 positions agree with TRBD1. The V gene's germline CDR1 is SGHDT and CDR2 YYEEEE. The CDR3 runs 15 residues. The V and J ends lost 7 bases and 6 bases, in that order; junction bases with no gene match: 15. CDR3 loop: CASSPTRTGMSEQYF. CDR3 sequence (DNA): TGTGCCAGCTCCCCTACCAGGACAGGGATGAGCGAGCAGTACTTC.

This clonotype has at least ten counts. The CDR3 bases are TGTGCCAGCAGCTTAGCCGGGTTCACAGATACGCAGTATTTT. This gives the protein CASSLAGFTDTQYF. This chain joins TRBV7-2 and TRBJ2-3, with D unresolved. CDR1 and CDR2 from the germline V gene are SGHTA and FQGNSA. CDR3 length: 14 residues. V was pared by 0 bases and J by 2 bases, with 6 bases between.

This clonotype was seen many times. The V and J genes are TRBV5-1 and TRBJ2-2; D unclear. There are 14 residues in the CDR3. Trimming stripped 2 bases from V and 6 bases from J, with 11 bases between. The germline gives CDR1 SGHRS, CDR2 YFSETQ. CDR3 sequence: CASSLTLIAGELFF. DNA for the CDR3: TGCGCCAGCAGCTTAACTCTCATAGCCGGGGAGCTGTTTTTT.

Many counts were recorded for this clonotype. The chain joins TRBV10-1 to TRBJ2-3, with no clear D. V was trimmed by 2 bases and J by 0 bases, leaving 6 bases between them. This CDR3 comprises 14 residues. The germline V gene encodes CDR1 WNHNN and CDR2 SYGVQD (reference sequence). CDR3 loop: CASSETRSTDTQYF. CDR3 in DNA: TGCGCCAGCAGTGAGACCAGGAGCACAGATACGCAGTATTTT.

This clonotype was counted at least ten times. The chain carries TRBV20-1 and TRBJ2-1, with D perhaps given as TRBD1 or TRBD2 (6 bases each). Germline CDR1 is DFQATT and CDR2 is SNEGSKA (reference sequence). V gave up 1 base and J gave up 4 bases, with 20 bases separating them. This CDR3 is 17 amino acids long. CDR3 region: CSARVLGGLVGYNEQFF. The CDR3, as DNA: TGCAGTGCTAGAGTTCTAGGGGGGCTGGTTGGGTACAATGAGCAGTTCTTC.

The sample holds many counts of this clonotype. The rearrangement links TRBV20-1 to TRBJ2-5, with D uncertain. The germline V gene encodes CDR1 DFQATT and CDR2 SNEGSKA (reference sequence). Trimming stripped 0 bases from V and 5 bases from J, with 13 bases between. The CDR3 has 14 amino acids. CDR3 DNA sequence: TGCAGTGCTAGAGATCGCGTGGGCCAGGAGACCCAGTACTTC. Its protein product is CSARDRVGQETQYF.

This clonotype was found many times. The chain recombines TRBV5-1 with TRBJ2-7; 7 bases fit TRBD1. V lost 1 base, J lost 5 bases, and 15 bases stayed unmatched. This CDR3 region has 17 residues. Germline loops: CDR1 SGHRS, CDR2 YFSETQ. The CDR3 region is CASSLYYPDRVGHEQYF. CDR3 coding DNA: TGCGCCAGCAGCTTGTATTACCCCGACAGGGTTGGTCACGAGCAGTACTTC.

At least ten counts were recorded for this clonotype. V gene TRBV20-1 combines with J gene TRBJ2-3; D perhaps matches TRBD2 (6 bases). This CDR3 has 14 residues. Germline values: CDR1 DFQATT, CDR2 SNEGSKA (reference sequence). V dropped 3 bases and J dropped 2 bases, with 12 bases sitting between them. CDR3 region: CSASLSGYTDTQYF. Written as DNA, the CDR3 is TGCAGTGCTAGTCTTAGCGGATACACAGATACGCAGTATTTT.

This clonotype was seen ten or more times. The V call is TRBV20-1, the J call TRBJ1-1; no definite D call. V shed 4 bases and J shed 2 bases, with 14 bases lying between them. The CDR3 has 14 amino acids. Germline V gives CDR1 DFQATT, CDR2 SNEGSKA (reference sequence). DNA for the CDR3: TGCAGTGCTACCCCCCAGGCCCATAACACTGAAGCTTTCTTT. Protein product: CSATPQAHNTEAFF.

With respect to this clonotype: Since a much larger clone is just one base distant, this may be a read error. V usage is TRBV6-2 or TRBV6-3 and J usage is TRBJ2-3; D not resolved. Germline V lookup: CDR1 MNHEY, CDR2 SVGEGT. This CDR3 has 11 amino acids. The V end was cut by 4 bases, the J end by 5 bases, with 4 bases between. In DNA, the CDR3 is TGTGCCAGCAGTTGGAGAGATACGCAGTATTTT. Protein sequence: CASSWRDTQYF.

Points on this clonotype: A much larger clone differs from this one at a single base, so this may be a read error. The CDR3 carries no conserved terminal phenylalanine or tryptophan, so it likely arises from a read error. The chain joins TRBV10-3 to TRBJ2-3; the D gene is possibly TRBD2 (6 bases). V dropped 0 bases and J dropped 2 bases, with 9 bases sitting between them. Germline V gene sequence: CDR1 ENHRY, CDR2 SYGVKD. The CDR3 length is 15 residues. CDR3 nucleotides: TGTGCCATCAGTGAGTCGGGGGGTTCCACAGATACGCAGTATGTT. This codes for CAISESGGSTDTQYV.

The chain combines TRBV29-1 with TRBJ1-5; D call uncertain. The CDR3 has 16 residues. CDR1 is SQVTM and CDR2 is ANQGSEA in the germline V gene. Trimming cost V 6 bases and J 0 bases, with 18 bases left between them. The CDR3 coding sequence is TGCAGCGTCCGGAGAAGTAATCGCGGTAGCAATCAGCCCCAGCATTTT. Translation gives CSVRRSNRGSNQPQHF.